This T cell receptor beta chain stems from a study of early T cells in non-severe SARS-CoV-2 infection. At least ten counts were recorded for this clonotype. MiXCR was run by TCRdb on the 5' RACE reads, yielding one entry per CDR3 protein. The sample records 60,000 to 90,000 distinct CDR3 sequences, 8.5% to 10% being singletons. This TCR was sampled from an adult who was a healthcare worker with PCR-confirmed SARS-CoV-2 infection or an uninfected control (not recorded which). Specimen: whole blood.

The CDR3 bases are TGTGCCAGCAGGCCTACCGGGACAGTCAACTATGGCTACACCTTC. It yields the protein CASRPTGTVNYGYTF. This chain joins TRBV28 and TRBJ1-2; 7 bases fit TRBD1. Germline CDR1 reads MDHEN; CDR2 reads SYDVKM. V trimming: 6 bases; J trimming: 2 bases; junction bases outside the gene matches: 9. CDR3 length: 15 amino acids.